This T cell receptor beta chain was captured by sequencing in a study of regulatory T cells in long-lasting Graves disease. A note on this clonotype: What it binds is not known.

CDR3 regions were amplified by Arm-PCR using iRepertoire HTBI primers to build TCR beta libraries. MiXCR, run by TCRdb on the multiplex PCR reads, gives a single entry per CDR3 protein. Of 250,000 to 300,000 distinct CDR3 sequences listed, about 17% were seen once; the top ten hold about 14%. Sample time point: newly diagnosed GD, antithyroid drugs for less than 3 months. Construction of the TCR library relied on RNA isolated from PBMCs. Study results and caveats: More public clonotypes were shared by persistent patients (2,741) than by new patients (under 1,000).

Looked up from germline, CDR1 is MDHEN and CDR2 is SYDVKM. The CDR3 contains 14 residues. The V end was cut by 6 bases, the J end by 4 bases, with 15 bases between. Separately, the same data were catalogued under a study of T cells in Graves' hyperthyroidism and ophthalmopathy. From that second work: Among clonotypes expanded in thyroid above 0.001, most were also found in blood. Separating ophthalmopathy from stable hyperthyroidism was achieved by a 13 V-J model. It was a median approximately 6 months before onset that the model predicted ophthalmopathy.

The source was peripheral blood mononuclear cells (PBMCs), collected at new diagnosis, from a patient treated with antithyroid drugs. This sequence joins TRBV28 and TRBJ1-2; perhaps TRBD1 as D (6 bases). This clonotype was obtained from a woman aged 25 to 39 with Graves disease. This chain's CDR3 is CASSPQTGLYGYTF. The CDR3 bases are TGTGCCAGCAGCCCCCAGACAGGACTCTATGGCTACACCTTC.